These 11 T cell receptor beta chains were all obtained from the same sample, sequenced in a study of spatial heterogeneity in lung cancer. Each CDR3 protein is one row after TCRdb ran MiXCR on the 5' RACE reads. The sample gives some 64,000 distinct CDR3 sequences, 8.4% of which show up once; roughly 16% is in the top ten. Sample time point: sample taken at primary tumor resection. Whole RNA from tumor, nontumor lung or frozen PBMC was sequenced unsorted. Sequencing was performed on PBMCs, taken at surgery. Receptors originate from a female donor with early-stage non-small cell lung cancer.

In its sample, this clonotype was seen a few times. CDR3 loop: CASRDREGVQPQHF. CDR3 coding DNA: TGTGCCAGCAGGGACAGGGAGGGGGTGCAGCCCCAGCATTTT. V gene TRBV28 combines with J gene TRBJ1-5; 8 positions agree with TRBD1. Unmatched junction bases numbered 8, after V lost 6 bases and J lost 7 bases. Germline values: CDR1 MDHEN, CDR2 SYDVKM. This CDR3 region has 14 residues. The full variable domain, its missing parts supplied by reference TRBV28 and TRBJ1-5, is DVKVTQSSRYLVKRTGEKVFLECVQDMDHENMFWYRQDPGLGLRLIYFSYDVKMKEKGDIPEGYSVSREKKERFSLILESASTNQTSMYLCASRDREGVQPQHFGDGTRLSIL.

A few counts support this clonotype. V usage is TRBV9 and J usage is TRBJ1-6, with 9 bases identical to TRBD1. V shed 1 base and J 11 bases; nucleotides not matched to a gene: 13. This CDR3 has 17 amino acids. CDR1 is SGDLS, CDR2 YYNGEE, per germline. CDR3 loop: CASSVSTSGTGTAPLHF. In nucleotides, the CDR3 is TGTGCCAGCAGCGTATCAACTTCCGGGACAGGGACTGCACCCCTCCACTTT.

Comments on this clonotype: A much larger clone differs by one base, so this may be a read error. V gene TRBV6-6 combines with J gene TRBJ2-7, with D hard to call. Germline V gives CDR1 MNHNY, CDR2 SVGAGI (reference sequence). The V gene lost 7 bases and the J gene lost 3 bases, with 19 bases spanning the gap. The CDR3 sequence is 15 residues long. Here the CDR3 DNA reads TGTGCCAGCATCCGAGGCAGGCAGGCGAACTACGAGCAGTACTTC. It yields the protein CASIRGRQANYEQYF.

This clonotype showed up just a few times. The chain combines TRBV7-8 with TRBJ2-1, with D unclear. The V end lost 5 bases, the J end lost 9 bases, and 8 bases lay between the germline ends. Germline CDR1 and CDR2: SGHVS and FQNEAQ. The CDR3 is 11 residues long. CDR3 nucleotides: TGTGCCAGCAGCCGCAAAAGTGAGCAGTTCTTC. This codes for CASSRKSEQFF.

At least ten counts were recorded for this clonotype. The chain carries TRBV21-1 and TRBJ2-7. TRBV21-1 is a known pseudogene. The CDR3 has 12 residues. The CDR3 coding sequence is TGTGCCAGCAGCAAAGCAGATTACGAGCAGTACTTC. This codes for CASSKADYEQYF.

The gene calls are TRBV30 and TRBJ2-1; 9 positions match TRBD2. The germline V gene encodes CDR1 GTSNPN and CDR2 SVGIG (reference sequence). CDR3 length equals 14 residues. V shed 7 bases and J 4 bases; nucleotides not matched to a gene: 8. The CDR3 DNA follows: TGTGCCTTGAGGCTAGCGGGGATGTACAATGAGCAGTTCTTC. This gives the protein CALRLAGMYNEQFF. The full variable domain, completed using reference TRBV30 and TRBJ2-1, is SQTIHQWPATLVQPVGSPLSLECTVEGTSNPNLYWYRQAAGRGLQLLFYSVGIGQISSEVPQNLSASRPQDRQFILSSKKLLLSDSGFYLCALRLAGMYNEQFFGPGTRLTVL.

J is TRBJ1-4 and V is TRBV20-1, with D perhaps matching TRBD1 (5 bases). The V gene lost 1 base and the J gene lost 6 bases, with 12 bases spanning the gap. Germline values: CDR1 DFQATT, CDR2 SNEGSKA (reference sequence). The CDR3 consists of 14 residues. CDR3 residues: CSARAGIGDEKLFF. Written as DNA, the CDR3 is TGCAGTGCTAGAGCAGGGATCGGGGATGAAAAACTGTTTTTT.

As concerns this clonotype: This may come from a read error, since a much larger clone is one base off. The chain joins TRBV6-1 to TRBJ2-7; a weak D match, TRBD2 (6 bases). V was shortened by 4 bases and J by 2 bases, with 15 bases between the two germline ends. The V gene's germline CDR1 is MNHNS and CDR2 SASEGT. The CDR3 has 15 residues. The CDR3 sequence is CASSALDGSTYEQYV. CDR3 DNA sequence: TGTGCCAGCAGTGCCCTGGACGGGAGCACCTACGAGCAGTACGTC.

This clonotype was observed many times. V is TRBV27 and J is TRBJ2-7; 9 bases agree with TRBD2. The CDR3 consists of 14 residues. Germline lookup yields CDR1 MNHEY and CDR2 SMNVEV (reference sequence). The junction had 4 bases not matched to a gene; V was cut back by 6 bases and J by 1 base. Written as DNA, the CDR3 is TGTGCCAGCAGAAAAGCGGGAGGTTCCTACGAGCAGTACTTC. The encoded protein is CASRKAGGSYEQYF.

This clonotype was counted ten times or more. V is TRBV12-3 or TRBV12-4 and J is TRBJ2-2, with D possibly TRBD2 on 5 matching bases. V was clipped by 3 bases and J by 7 bases, with 12 bases between them. This CDR3 is built from 14 residues. The CDR3 spells CASSFWTANGELFF. The CDR3 DNA is TGTGCCAGCAGTTTCTGGACTGCTAACGGGGAGCTGTTTTTT.

This clonotype was picked up a small number of times. The chain has TRBV2 and TRBJ1-1, with TRBD1 identical over 8 bases. Losses at the gene ends were 7 bases for V and 3 bases for J; bases not matched to a gene: 4. From germline, CDR1 is SNHLY and CDR2 FYNNEI. This CDR3 region has 13 residues. The CDR3 DNA reads as TGTGCCAGCACCAGGGGGCCCGACACTGAAGCTTTCTTT. Translating gives CASTRGPDTEAFF.